Listed below are T cell receptor beta chains from one sample, sequenced in a study of quantifying T cell responses using KT2 cells. TCRdb itself ran the UMI-ligation and nested PCR reads through MiXCR, one entry per CDR3 protein. The sample has tens of thousands of distinct CDR3 sequences, around 10% seen once. The material sequenced was PBMCs spiked with cells of the T cell clone KT2. The receptors here all came from a human donor. Both conserved end residues are part of each CDR3. The order of the fields is D gene, clone size, V gene, J gene, CDR3 protein, CDR3 DNA. D genes are given only for firm matches. Not all rows give a size; the values are once, few, many and, for expanded clones, a class.

D gene: -
clone size: many
V gene: TRBV7-3
J gene: TRBJ2-3
CDR3 protein: CASSSAGSTDTQYF
CDR3 DNA: TGTGCCAGCAGCTCCGCCGGATCCACAGATACGCAGTATTTT

D gene: -
clone size: -
V gene: TRBV5-1
J gene: TRBJ1-2
CDR3 protein: CASSLATGGDNYGYTF
CDR3 DNA: TGCGCCAGCAGCTTGGCCACGGGGGGCGATAACTATGGCTACACCTTC

D gene: TRBD1
clone size: -
V gene: TRBV20-1
J gene: TRBJ2-7
CDR3 protein: CSARAGTGSTYEQYF
CDR3 DNA: TGCAGTGCTAGAGCGGGGACAGGATCCACCTACGAGCAGTACTTC

D gene: -
clone size: -
V gene: TRBV7-9
J gene: TRBJ2-7
CDR3 protein: CASSPDLPYEQYF
CDR3 DNA: TGTGCCAGCAGCCCGGACTTACCCTACGAGCAGTACTTC

D gene: -
clone size: medium-sized
V gene: TRBV6-4
J gene: TRBJ2-1
CDR3 protein: CASSDDGDYNEQFF
CDR3 DNA: TGTGCCAGCAGTGACGACGGGGACTACAATGAGCAGTTCTTC

D gene: -
clone size: many
V gene: TRBV6-4
J gene: TRBJ1-6
CDR3 protein: CASSDSGGNSPLHF
CDR3 DNA: TGTGCCAGCAGTGACTCAGGGGGTAATTCACCCCTCCACTTT

D gene: TRBD1
clone size: -
V gene: TRBV13
J gene: TRBJ1-1
CDR3 protein: CASSLDRGWGEAFF
CDR3 DNA: TGTGCCAGCAGCTTAGACAGGGGGTGGGGTGAAGCTTTCTTT

D gene: -
clone size: -
V gene: TRBV29-1
J gene: TRBJ1-1
CDR3 protein: CSASRAGDTEAFF
CDR3 DNA: TGCAGCGCCAGCAGAGCAGGGGACACTGAAGCTTTCTTT

D gene: -
clone size: -
V gene: TRBV29-1
J gene: TRBJ2-5
CDR3 protein: CSVEVSFTKTQYF
CDR3 DNA: TGCAGCGTTGAAGTGAGTTTCACAAAGACCCAGTACTTC

D gene: -
clone size: many
V gene: TRBV18
J gene: TRBJ1-1
CDR3 protein: CASSPEMGGVTEAFF
CDR3 DNA: TGTGCCAGCTCGCCAGAGATGGGGGGCGTAACTGAAGCTTTCTTT

D gene: -
clone size: few
V gene: TRBV27
J gene: TRBJ1-5
CDR3 protein: CASSLGTGLGQPQHF
CDR3 DNA: TGTGCCAGCAGTTTAGGTACAGGGCTGGGTCAGCCCCAGCATTTT

D gene: -
clone size: few
V gene: TRBV7-2
J gene: TRBJ2-3
CDR3 protein: CASSARRSTDTQYF
CDR3 DNA: TGTGCCAGCAGCGCCCGGCGGAGCACAGATACGCAGTATTTT

D gene: -
clone size: many
V gene: TRBV6-2/TRBV6-3
J gene: TRBJ2-3
CDR3 protein: CASSYGTSSTDTQYF
CDR3 DNA: TGTGCCAGCAGTTACGGGACGTCTAGCACAGATACGCAGTATTTT

D gene: TRBD2
clone size: -
V gene: TRBV7-8
J gene: TRBJ2-1
CDR3 protein: CASSFLAASYNEQFF
CDR3 DNA: TGTGCCAGCAGCTTCCTAGCGGCTTCCTACAATGAGCAGTTCTTC

D gene: TRBD1
clone size: few
V gene: TRBV29-1
J gene: TRBJ2-1
CDR3 protein: CSVDRGLYNEQFF
CDR3 DNA: TGCAGCGTTGACAGGGGGCTCTACAATGAGCAGTTCTTC

D gene: TRBD1
clone size: -
V gene: TRBV10-1
J gene: TRBJ2-7
CDR3 protein: CASRPGTGPYEQYF
CDR3 DNA: TGCGCCAGCAGGCCCGGGACAGGGCCCTACGAGCAGTACTTC

D gene: -
clone size: -
V gene: TRBV12-3/TRBV12-4
J gene: TRBJ2-7
CDR3 protein: CASSRLGGALEQYF
CDR3 DNA: TGTGCCAGCAGCCGCCTTGGGGGCGCCCTAGAGCAGTACTTC

D gene: -
clone size: few
V gene: TRBV20-1
J gene: TRBJ1-5
CDR3 protein: CSARRGQGGQPQHF
CDR3 DNA: TGCAGTGCTAGGAGGGGCCAGGGCGGTCAGCCCCAGCATTTT

D gene: -
clone size: few
V gene: TRBV15
J gene: TRBJ2-1
CDR3 protein: CATSREAGFYNEQFF
CDR3 DNA: TGTGCCACCAGCAGAGAGGCGGGCTTCTACAATGAGCAGTTCTTC

D gene: TRBD1
clone size: -
V gene: TRBV12-3/TRBV12-4
J gene: TRBJ2-7
CDR3 protein: CASSWTGGNYEQYF
CDR3 DNA: TGTGCCAGCAGCTGGACAGGGGGCAACTACGAGCAGTACTTC

D gene: TRBD2
clone size: -
V gene: TRBV5-1
J gene: TRBJ2-1
CDR3 protein: CASSLTSGGAPYNEQFF
CDR3 DNA: TGCGCCAGCAGCTTGACTAGCGGGGGGGCCCCCTACAATGAGCAGTTCTTC

D gene: -
clone size: many
V gene: TRBV12-5
J gene: TRBJ1-5
CDR3 protein: CASGLDSGGQPQHF
CDR3 DNA: TGTGCTAGTGGTTTGGACAGCGGAGGGCAGCCCCAGCATTTT

D gene: -
clone size: many
V gene: TRBV9
J gene: TRBJ2-5
CDR3 protein: CASSVGVAAYQETQYF
CDR3 DNA: TGTGCCAGCAGCGTAGGGGTAGCGGCTTACCAAGAGACCCAGTACTTC

D gene: TRBD1
clone size: many
V gene: TRBV7-2
J gene: TRBJ2-6
CDR3 protein: CASSPGTGTPGANVLTF
CDR3 DNA: TGTGCCAGCAGCCCCGGGACAGGGACCCCTGGGGCCAACGTCCTGACTTTC

D gene: TRBD2
clone size: many
V gene: TRBV6-2/TRBV6-3
J gene: TRBJ2-2
CDR3 protein: CASSGLAGRGTGELFF
CDR3 DNA: TGTGCCAGCAGCGGACTAGCGGGCCGCGGCACCGGGGAGCTGTTTTTT

D gene: TRBD2
clone size: many
V gene: TRBV14
J gene: TRBJ2-5
CDR3 protein: CASSHRTSGRADQETQYF
CDR3 DNA: TGTGCCAGCAGCCACCGGACTAGCGGGAGGGCAGACCAAGAGACCCAGTACTTC

D gene: -
clone size: -
V gene: TRBV4-3
J gene: TRBJ2-1
CDR3 protein: CASSQDTQGSYNEQFF
CDR3 DNA: TGCGCCAGCAGCCAAGATACCCAGGGGTCCTACAATGAGCAGTTCTTC

D gene: TRBD1
clone size: -
V gene: TRBV5-1
J gene: TRBJ1-1
CDR3 protein: CASSPRGQEATEAFF
CDR3 DNA: TGCGCCAGCAGCCCGAGGGGACAGGAGGCAACTGAAGCTTTCTTT

D gene: -
clone size: medium-sized
V gene: TRBV20-1
J gene: TRBJ1-5
CDR3 protein: CSASLDEKGDSQPQHF
CDR3 DNA: TGCAGTGCGAGTCTAGACGAAAAGGGAGATAGTCAGCCCCAGCATTTT